Below, 10 T cell receptor beta chains from the same sample are listed, as sequenced in a study of blood T cell repertoires in COVID-19 (dated by TCRdb to 2020 to 2022). The library relied on the immunoSEQ multiplex PCR assay. TCRdb limited this immuneACCESS table to in-frame rearrangements with V and J called. A share of clones is missing; checked studies link under half to unresolved V genes, and the rest is unexplained. The sample table contains some 100,000 clones; only one count was recorded for approximately 84% of them. 20% to 30% of the sample belongs to the ten largest clones. The sequencing input was peripheral blood. These receptors were obtained from an elderly man with active or convalescent COVID-19.

The chain recombines TRBV5-1 with TRBJ1-2; D might be TRBD1 (6 bases). Germline CDR1 SGHRS, CDR2 YFSETQ. This CDR3 contains 15 residues. The V gene lost 0 bases and the J gene lost 4 bases, with 13 bases spanning the gap. The CDR3 here is CASSLAGSTGYGYTF. The CDR3 DNA reads TGCGCCAGCAGCTTGGCGGGGTCGACAGGCTATGGCTACACCTTC.

CDR3 in DNA: TGTGCCAGCAGCGCGTCGCTTCGGTATGGGCTGAACACTGAAGCTTTCTTT. Amino acid sequence: CASSASLRYGLNTEAFF. The chain joins TRBV5-5 to TRBJ1-1; D gene uncertain. Germline V CDR1 and CDR2: SGHKS, YYEKEE (reference sequence). V dropped 4 bases and J dropped 0 bases, with 19 bases sitting between them. The CDR3 consists of 17 residues.

The chain is built from TRBV6-6 and TRBJ1-4; a possible D gene is TRBD1 (5 bases). The V gene lost 7 bases and the J gene lost 6 bases, with 12 bases spanning the gap. CDR3 size: 13 residues. Per germline, CDR1 MNHNY and CDR2 SVGAGI (reference sequence). The CDR3 here is CASTGSMYEKLFF. The CDR3 region has the DNA TGTGCCAGCACAGGGTCCATGTATGAAAAACTGTTTTTT.

The rearrangement uses TRBV3-1 (or the pseudogene TRBV3-2) and TRBJ2-2; tentatively, D is TRBD1 (5 bases). Germline V lookup: CDR1 LGHDT, CDR2 YNNKEL (reference sequence). This CDR3 region has 16 residues. The ends were cut back, 4 bases at V and 0 bases at J, with 12 bases in the middle. The CDR3 DNA reads TGTGCCAGCAGCCTGATACAGGCCACGAACACCGGGGAGCTGTTTTTT. It specifies CASSLIQATNTGELFF.

The rearrangement links TRBV9 to TRBJ1-1; 12 bases agree with TRBD1. Germline lookup yields CDR1 SGDLS and CDR2 YYNGEE. The trim removed 3 bases at V and 1 base at J, leaving 4 bases unmatched. The CDR3 extends over 16 amino acids. CDR3 amino acids: CASSAAGQGANTEAFF. In DNA form, the CDR3 reads TGTGCCAGCAGCGCCGCGGGACAGGGGGCGAACACTGAAGCTTTCTTT.

The rearrangement joins TRBV12-5 to TRBJ1-5, with D hard to call. The CDR3 runs to 13 residues. Germline CDR1 and CDR2: LGHNT and FRNRAP. The ends were cut back, 6 bases at V and 7 bases at J, with 13 bases in the middle. This CDR3 reads CASGDGWRQPQHF. CDR3 in DNA: TGTGCTAGTGGAGACGGGTGGCGACAGCCCCAGCATTTT. The entire variable domain, with the rest obtained from reference TRBV12-5 and TRBJ1-5, is as follows: DARVTQTPRHKVTEMGQEVTMRCQPILGHNTVFWYRQTMMQGLELLAYFRNRAPLDDSGMPKDRFSAEMPDATLATLKIQPSEPRDSAVYFCASGDGWRQPQHFGDGTRLSIL.

This sequence joins TRBV5-6 and TRBJ2-7; tentative D call: TRBD1 (5 bases). The V and J ends lost 5 bases and 4 bases respectively, with 13 bases between them. Germline V gene data show CDR1 as SGHDT and CDR2 as YYEEEE. The CDR3 extends over 13 amino acids. CDR3 DNA: TGTGCCAGCAGTTTAGGGGTGGGGTACGAGCAGTACTTC. Translated: CASSLGVGYEQYF. Based on the CDR3 plus reference TRBV5-6 and TRBJ2-7, the full variable domain is DAGVTQSPTHLIKTRGQQVTLRCSPKSGHDTVSWYQQALGQGPQFIFQYYEEEERQRGNFPDRFSGHQFPNYSSELNVNALLLGDSALYLCASSLGVGYEQYFGPGTRLTVT.

The genes are TRBV28 and TRBJ1-1; TRBD1 is a possible D gene (6 bases). This CDR3 has 14 amino acids. Germline assignment: CDR1 MDHEN and CDR2 SYDVKM. V lost 6 bases and J lost 5, with 16 bases in between. The CDR3 loop reads CASRGGAPRTEAFF. The CDR3, as DNA: TGTGCCAGCAGGGGGGGGGCCCCAAGGACTGAAGCTTTCTTT.

The V call is TRBV12-5, the J call TRBJ1-5; tentative D call: TRBD1 (6 bases). The V end lost 1 base, the J end lost 9 bases, and 16 bases lay between the germline ends. Germline V gives CDR1 LGHNT, CDR2 FRNRAP. This CDR3 has 15 residues. The CDR3 DNA reads as TGTGCTAGTGGTTTGGACAGGGTTCTAGGTCGGCCCCAGCATTTT. Protein product: CASGLDRVLGRPQHF.

The chain carries TRBV28 and TRBJ2-2; TRBD2 is a possible D gene (6 bases). Germline CDR1 is MDHEN and CDR2 is SYDVKM. The ends were cut back, 7 bases at V and 7 bases at J, with 19 bases in the middle. This CDR3 is built from 15 residues. CDR3 amino acids: CASTIRRGLGGELFF. CDR3 DNA sequence: TGTGCCAGCACCATTCGGAGGGGTCTTGGCGGGGAGCTGTTTTTT.